The source of this T cell receptor (beta chain) is a study of blood T cell repertoires in COVID-19. Study summary: PBMCs, B-cell-depleted T cells, or T cells provided the cDNA or gDNA that made up the material.

Clones were sequenced by immunoSEQ multiplex PCR, and TCRdb holds only the in-frame ones, with some missing. Of roughly 290,000 clones in the sample, about 89% are singletons; the top ten hold approximately 8%. This receptor was taken from a woman between 50 and 59 years old who had recovered from COVID-19. The specimen sequenced was peripheral blood.

The CDR3 DNA reads as TGCAGCGTTGTGGTAGGAGCAGATACGCAGTATTTT. Protein product: CSVVVGADTQYF. The rearrangement links TRBV29-1 to TRBJ2-3; D is ambiguous. V lost 4 bases and J 4 bases, leaving 9 bases between the germline ends. CDR1 is SQVTM and CDR2 is ANQGSEA in the germline V gene. This CDR3 has 12 residues.